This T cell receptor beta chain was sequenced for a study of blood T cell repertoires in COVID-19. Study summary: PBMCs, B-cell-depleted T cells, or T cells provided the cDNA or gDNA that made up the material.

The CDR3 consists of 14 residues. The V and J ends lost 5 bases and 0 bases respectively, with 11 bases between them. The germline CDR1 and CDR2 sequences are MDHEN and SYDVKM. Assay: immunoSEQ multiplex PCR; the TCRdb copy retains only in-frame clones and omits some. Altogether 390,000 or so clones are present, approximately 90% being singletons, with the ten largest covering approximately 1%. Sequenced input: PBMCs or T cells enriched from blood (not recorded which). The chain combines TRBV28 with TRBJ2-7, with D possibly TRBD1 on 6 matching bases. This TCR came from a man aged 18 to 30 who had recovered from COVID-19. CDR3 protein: CASSDPTGSYEQYF. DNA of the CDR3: TGTGCCAGCAGTGACCCGACAGGCTCCTACGAGCAGTACTTC.